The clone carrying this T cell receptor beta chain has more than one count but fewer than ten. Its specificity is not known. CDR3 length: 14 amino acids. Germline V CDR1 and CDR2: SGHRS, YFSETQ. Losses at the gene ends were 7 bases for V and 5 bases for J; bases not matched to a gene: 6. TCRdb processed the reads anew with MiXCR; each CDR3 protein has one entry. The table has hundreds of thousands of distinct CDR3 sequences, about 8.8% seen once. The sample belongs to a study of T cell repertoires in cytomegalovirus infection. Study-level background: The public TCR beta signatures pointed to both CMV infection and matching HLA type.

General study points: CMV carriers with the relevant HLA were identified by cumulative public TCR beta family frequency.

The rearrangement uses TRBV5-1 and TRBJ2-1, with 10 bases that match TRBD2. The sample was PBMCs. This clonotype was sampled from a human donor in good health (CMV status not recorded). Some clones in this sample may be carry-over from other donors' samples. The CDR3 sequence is CASYSGGAHNEQFF. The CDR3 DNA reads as TGCGCCAGCTACAGCGGGGGGGCCCACAATGAGCAGTTCTTC.